This T cell receptor beta chain was recorded in a study of T cell changes during pregnancy in multiple sclerosis. Sequencing was performed with immunoSEQ multiplex PCR; in TCRdb, only in-frame clones are kept and a portion is missing. This table holds about 60,000 clones, 80% to 95% found once. This CDR3 region has 13 residues. The V end was cut by 4 bases, the J end by 8 bases, with 14 bases between. Germline CDR1 is SGHTA and CDR2 is FQGTGA. The sequence was obtained from a female donor with multiple sclerosis, enrolled in a pregnancy study. Here the sequenced sample was peripheral blood, taken in the first trimester of pregnancy. The chain carries TRBV7-3 and TRBJ1-1; D gene uncertain. CDR3: CASSSKSWREAFF. The CDR3 DNA follows: TGTGCCAGCAGCTCCAAAAGCTGGCGGGAAGCTTTCTTT.